A selection of T cell receptor beta chains follows, all from one sample in a study of blood T cell repertoires in COVID-19. Using immunoSEQ multiplex PCR, the repertoire was profiled, and TCRdb retains in-frame clones only, with some absent. The top ten clones hold 3.5% to 4% of a sample with a few hundred thousand clones, about 88% of them seen once. Sequencing input: peripheral blood. These receptors originate from a man aged 18 to 29 with active or convalescent COVID-19. Both conserved end residues are part of each CDR3. D genes are given only for firm matches.

CDR3 | V | D | J
CASTPGFYEQYF | TRBV2 | - | TRBJ2-7
CASSEWEGSYNEQFF | TRBV2 | TRBD2 | TRBJ2-1
CASSLKPSGDNEQFF | TRBV7-3 | TRBD2 | TRBJ2-1
CASSLASGDNQPQHF | TRBV7-9 | - | TRBJ1-5
CASSLGGGTRNQPQHF | TRBV7-2 | - | TRBJ1-5
CASSAGGGTTSSFF | TRBV9 | - | TRBJ1-1
CASSPRQGSFYGYTF | TRBV7-9 | TRBD1 | TRBJ1-2
CASIGQGGYGYTF | TRBV28 | TRBD1 | TRBJ1-2
CASSLRQFGGYTF | TRBV12-3/TRBV12-4 | - | TRBJ1-2
CATSDSTSGTYEQYF | TRBV24-1 | TRBD2 | TRBJ2-7
CASSLVPTADTQYF | TRBV11-2 | - | TRBJ2-3
CASSLTGQEETQYF | TRBV28 | TRBD1 | TRBJ2-5
CASSVAGGGKRGNTIYF | TRBV9 | - | TRBJ1-3
CASSVGQGLGYTF | TRBV2 | TRBD1 | TRBJ1-2
CAISESQAEKLFF | TRBV10-3 | - | TRBJ1-4
CAIRSLLAGAGQFF | TRBV10-3 | TRBD2 | TRBJ2-1
CASSLSGTYNEQFF | TRBV5-4 | - | TRBJ2-1
CSVQGLAGGNYEQYF | TRBV29-1 | TRBD2 | TRBJ2-7
CASSSGRRTDTQYF | TRBV6-2/TRBV6-3 | TRBD2 | TRBJ2-3
CASSFQGMNTEAFF | TRBV11-2 | - | TRBJ1-1
CASSGTGNTIYF | TRBV10-3 | - | TRBJ1-3
CASSDSGSSYEQYF | TRBV7-9 | TRBD2 | TRBJ2-7
CASSLAGATNEKLFF | TRBV5-1 | - | TRBJ1-4
CASSPTDPLAPNEQFF | TRBV7-3 | TRBD2 | TRBJ2-1
CASSPTGRTGYTSRGYTF | TRBV7-6 | TRBD1 | TRBJ1-2
CASSLALTGGTEAFF | TRBV5-1 | TRBD1 | TRBJ1-1
CASRQWGGDIEAFF | TRBV25-1 | - | TRBJ1-1
CASSVAEGSNTGELFF | TRBV9 | - | TRBJ2-2
CASSIQAQRRERFETQYF | TRBV5-1 | TRBD2 | TRBJ2-5
CASSLRQFGYTF | TRBV11-3 | - | TRBJ1-2
CASSSRTGKLRGEQYF | TRBV7-6 | TRBD1 | TRBJ2-7
CASSLAHSEAFF | TRBV12-3/TRBV12-4 | - | TRBJ1-1
CASSVGLGLNTIYF | TRBV9 | - | TRBJ1-3